These 25 T cell receptor beta chains originate from one sample sequenced in a study of T cell responses to AZD1222 COVID-19 vaccine. TCRdb's copy holds only in-frame clones and misses some; the assay was immunoSEQ multiplex PCR. This sample has 120,000 to 150,000 clones, with around four fifths found just once. The material was peripheral blood, obtained on day 0 of MenACWY control vaccination. Every receptor here comes from an adult in good health.

The J gene is TRBJ1-2, the V gene TRBV15; D perhaps matches TRBD1 (5 bases). Germline V gives CDR1 LNHNV, CDR2 YYDKDF (reference sequence). The CDR3 consists of 16 residues. The V end was cut by 0 bases, the J end by 4 bases, with 15 bases between. CDR3 loop: CATSREAGSLSYGYTF. CDR3 DNA sequence: TGTGCCACCAGCAGAGAGGCAGGGTCCCTTAGCTATGGCTACACCTTC.

This sequence joins TRBV7-9 and TRBJ1-5, with a tentative D call TRBD1 (6 bases). There are 15 residues in the CDR3. Germline V gene data show CDR1 as SEHNR and CDR2 as FQNEAQ (reference sequence). The V end lost 3 bases, the J end lost 3 bases, and 12 bases lay between the germline ends. The CDR3 nucleotides are TGTGCCAGCAGCTTGGGGGGCGGTGACAATCAGCCCCAGCATTTT. As protein: CASSLGGGDNQPQHF.

The chain couples TRBV28 to TRBJ1-2; 10 bases agree with TRBD1. There are 18 residues in the CDR3. The V gene's germline CDR1 is MDHEN and CDR2 SYDVKM. The junction had 17 bases not matched to a gene; V was cut back by 4 bases and J by 6 bases. The CDR3 here is CASSSPLTPGQGSHGYTF. The CDR3 DNA reads as TGTGCCAGCAGTTCTCCCTTAACCCCGGGACAGGGGTCCCATGGCTACACCTTC.

V usage is TRBV5-6 and J usage is TRBJ2-5; 10 positions agree with TRBD1. V lost 4 bases and J lost 7; bases outside the gene matches: 10. CDR1 and CDR2 from the germline V gene are SGHDT and YYEEEE. CDR3 size: 15 residues. The CDR3 protein is CASSPSTGGFGTQYF. CDR3 DNA sequence: TGTGCCAGCAGCCCTTCGACAGGGGGCTTCGGGACCCAGTACTTC.

CDR3 sequence reads: CSVEDGGGAEAFF. Here the CDR3 DNA reads TGCAGCGTTGAAGATGGGGGAGGCGCTGAAGCTTTCTTT. This chain uses TRBV29-1 with TRBJ1-1, with D maybe TRBD1 (5 bases). In germline, CDR1 is SQVTM, CDR2 ANQGSEA. V dropped 0 bases and J dropped 6 bases, with 11 bases sitting between them. The CDR3 length is 13 residues.

This chain joins TRBV4-1 and TRBJ2-1; 11 bases map to TRBD2. There are 17 residues in the CDR3. Germline loops: CDR1 MGHRA, CDR2 YSYEKL. V dropped 1 base and J dropped 6; count of bases not matched to a gene: 8. DNA of the CDR3: TGCGCCAGCAGCCAAGCCCCTTCGGGACTAGCGGTCAATGAGCAGTTCTTC. This encodes CASSQAPSGLAVNEQFF.

This clone was seen just once. This sequence joins TRBV5-1 and TRBJ2-2, with TRBD2 as a possible D gene (6 bases). Germline CDR1 SGHRS, CDR2 YFSETQ. The CDR3 is 13 residues long. Trimming pared 5 bases from V and 4 bases from J, leaving 9 bases between. The CDR3 bases are TGCGCCAGCAGTGAACTAGCCACCGGGGAGCTGTTTTTT. This encodes CASSELATGELFF.

In this sample, this clone turned up a few times. The chain couples TRBV5-1 to TRBJ1-2; TRBD1 matches 7 bases. Per germline, CDR1 SGHRS and CDR2 YFSETQ. The CDR3 is made up of 14 amino acids. With 7 bases clipped from V and 4 bases from J, the junction kept 10 bases outside the gene matches. The CDR3 sequence is CASRLPGTVYGYTF. The CDR3 nucleotides are TGCGCCAGCCGACTACCCGGGACAGTCTATGGCTACACCTTC.

A few counts support this clone. The chain joins TRBV24-1 to TRBJ1-3; unclear D gene. Germline values: CDR1 KGHDR, CDR2 SFDVKD. Trimming stripped 2 bases from V and 0 bases from J, with 10 bases between. The CDR3 extends over 16 amino acids. The CDR3 nucleotides are TGTGCCACCAGTGATTCTACCAGGAGCTCTGGAAACACCATATATTTT. Translating it yields CATSDSTRSSGNTIYF.

This clone was counted a single time. The chain carries TRBV18 and TRBJ1-6, with D tentatively TRBD1 (5 bases). The V end was cut by 2 bases, the J end by 7 bases, with 12 bases between. Germline V gives CDR1 KGHSH, CDR2 LQKENI. The CDR3 runs 15 residues. Here the CDR3 reads CASSPRDGRNSPLHF. The CDR3 bases are TGTGCCAGCTCACCAAGGGACGGACGGAATTCACCCCTCCACTTT.

Of note for this clone: This sample also contains other DNA sequences that code for the same CDR3. The chain links TRBV5-1 to TRBJ1-5; tentatively, D is TRBD1 (5 bases). The ends were cut back, 0 bases at V and 2 bases at J, with 9 bases in the middle. The CDR3 is made up of 15 amino acids. Germline assignment: CDR1 SGHRS and CDR2 YFSETQ. The CDR3 sequence is CASSLGGLGNQPQHF. Written as DNA, the CDR3 is TGCGCCAGCAGCTTGGGGGGCCTAGGCAATCAGCCCCAGCATTTT.

The chain uses TRBV7-3 and TRBJ2-3, with TRBD1 matching 8 bases. There are 15 residues in the CDR3. V shed 5 bases, J shed 1 base, and the junction held 5 bases outside the gene matches. Germline CDR1 is SGHTA and CDR2 is FQGTGA. CDR3 loop: CASSPGGQGTDTQYF. CDR3 sequence (DNA): TGTGCCAGCAGCCCAGGGGGACAGGGCACAGATACGCAGTATTTT.

DNA for the CDR3: TGTGCCAGCAGCCAGGGGGACATAGATAATTCACCCCTCCACTTT. It is translated as CASSQGDIDNSPLHF. The chain joins TRBV7-8 to TRBJ1-6; 7 positions match TRBD1. Per the germline V gene, CDR1 is SGHVS and CDR2 is FQNEAQ. V was pared by 5 bases and J by 5 bases, with 6 bases of the junction left unmatched. There are 15 residues in the CDR3.

The table lists this clone with a count of one. The V gene is TRBV7-8, the J gene TRBJ1-3; possible D gene TRBD1, 6 bases. CDR1 is SGHVS, CDR2 FQNEAQ, per germline. The V end lost 4 bases, the J end lost 0 bases, and 13 bases lay between the germline ends. The CDR3 covers 16 residues. The CDR3 loop is CASSSRDTYSGNTIYF. The CDR3 bases are TGTGCCAGCAGCTCTAGGGACACTTACTCTGGAAACACCATATATTTT. The complete variable domain, with remaining parts taken from reference TRBV7-8 and TRBJ1-3, reads GAGVSQSPRYKVAKRGQDVALRCDPISGHVSLFWYQQALGQGPEFLTYFQNEAQLDKSGLPSDRFFAERPEGSVSTLKIQRTQQEDSAVYLCASSSRDTYSGNTIYFGEGSWLTVV.

This clone was observed a single time. The genes are TRBV3-1 (or the pseudogene TRBV3-2) and TRBJ1-1, with D possibly TRBD1 on 5 matching bases. V gave up 0 bases and J gave up 1 base, with 9 bases separating them. Germline CDR1 LGHDT, CDR2 YNNKEL (reference sequence). This CDR3 region has 15 residues. CDR3 in amino acids: CASSQDRRGNTEAFF. The CDR3 nucleotides are TGTGCCAGCAGCCAAGATAGAAGGGGGAACACTGAAGCTTTCTTT.

The chain is built from TRBV5-4 and TRBJ1-6; D uncertain. Germline V gene data show CDR1 as SGHNT and CDR2 as YYREEE (reference sequence). The CDR3 sequence is 14 residues long. Trimming shortened V by 4 bases and J by 10 bases, and 15 bases separated the two germline ends. CDR3 nucleotide sequence: TGTGCCAGCAGCCTCTCCACGGGTGGATCACCCCTCCACTTT. It is translated as CASSLSTGGSPLHF.

This chain joins TRBV3-1 (or the pseudogene TRBV3-2) and TRBJ1-3, with D possibly matching TRBD1 (6 bases). Germline CDR1 is LGHDT and CDR2 is YNNKEL (reference sequence). This CDR3 spans 14 amino acids. Trimming took 1 base from V and 5 from J, leaving 9 bases between them. CDR3 loop: CASSQGDTRNTIYF. The CDR3 bases are TGTGCCAGCAGCCAAGGGGACACCAGAAACACCATATATTTT.

J is TRBJ1-2 and V is TRBV6-5; unclear D gene. Germline V gives CDR1 MNHEY, CDR2 SVGAGI. There are 14 residues in the CDR3. With 7 bases removed from V and 6 bases from J, the gap between germline ends came to 18 bases. CDR3 sequence reads: CASKEREGANGYTF. In nucleotides, the CDR3 is TGTGCCAGCAAGGAAAGGGAGGGCGCGAATGGCTACACCTTC.

Only a few counts were recorded for this clone. This rearrangement joins TRBV18 to TRBJ1-5; 10 nucleotides match TRBD1. The CDR3 totals 15 residues. Germline V gives CDR1 KGHSH, CDR2 LQKENI. Trimming removed 3 bases from V and 7 bases from J; junction bases left unmatched: 6. The CDR3 region is CASSPGTGVQQPQHF. CDR3 coding DNA: TGTGCCAGCTCACCTGGGACAGGGGTTCAACAGCCCCAGCATTTT.

A single count supports this clone. The chain carries TRBV5-4 and TRBJ2-7; D ambiguous. The germline V gene has CDR1 SGHNT and CDR2 YYREEE (reference sequence). The V gene lost 0 bases and the J gene lost 2 bases, with 12 bases spanning the gap. This CDR3 is built from 15 residues. The CDR3 DNA follows: TGTGCCAGCAGCTTGGAGGGAATAGGGCCCTACGAGCAGTACTTC. Its translation: CASSLEGIGPYEQYF.

This clone was seen only a few times. The V call is TRBV23-1, the J call TRBJ1-4, with 7 bases aligning to TRBD1. TRBV23-1 is known as an ORF, though its function is uncertain. V shed 0 bases, J shed 2 bases, and the junction held 3 bases outside the gene matches. The CDR3 loop spans 16 amino acids. The CDR3 loop is CASSQSIGGTNEKLFF. For the CDR3, the DNA is TGCGCCAGCAGTCAATCGATAGGGGGCACTAATGAAAAACTGTTTTTT.

The CDR3 sequence is CAREVRGGVITDTQYF. DNA for the CDR3: TGTGCCAGAGAAGTTCGGGGTGGGGTGATCACAGATACGCAGTATTTT. The V call is TRBV2, the J call TRBJ2-3, with D possibly matching TRBD2 (5 bases). V lost 9 bases and J lost 2, with 21 bases in between. The CDR3 contains 16 residues. Per germline, CDR1 SNHLY and CDR2 FYNNEI. Full variable domain (outside the CDR3, taken from reference TRBV2 and TRBJ2-3): EPEVTQTPSHQVTQMGQEVILRCVPISNHLYFYWYRQILGQKVEFLVSFYNNEISEKSEIFDDQFSVERPDGSNFTLKIRSTKLEDSAMYFCAREVRGGVITDTQYFGPGTRLTVL.

J is TRBJ2-3 and V is TRBV18; possibly TRBD1 for D (5 bases). The CDR3 is made up of 17 amino acids. V was cut by 1 base and J by 1 base, with 15 bases left in between. CDR1 is KGHSH, CDR2 LQKENI, per germline. In DNA, the CDR3 is TGTGCCAGCTCACCACTTTCAGGGAACGCGGGCACAGATACGCAGTATTTT. Amino acid sequence: CASSPLSGNAGTDTQYF.

Written as DNA, the CDR3 is TGTGCCAGCAGCTTGGTCGGGGTTGAAGCTTTCTTT. Its translation: CASSLVGVEAFF. The V gene is TRBV5-4, the J gene TRBJ1-1; D uncertain. Germline loops: CDR1 SGHNT, CDR2 YYREEE (reference sequence). This CDR3 region has 12 residues. The germline V and J ends were trimmed by 0 bases and 7 bases, with 7 bases remaining between them.

This chain links TRBV28 with TRBJ1-5; D possibly corresponds to TRBD1 (6 bases). This CDR3 is 13 amino acids long. Germline V gene data show CDR1 as MDHEN and CDR2 as SYDVKM. V shed 10 bases and J shed 5 bases, with 15 bases lying between them. The CDR3 is CAIAPGVDQPQHF. CDR3 DNA: TGTGCCATTGCTCCAGGGGTCGATCAGCCCCAGCATTTT.